This TCR beta chain was identified during a study of monozygotic twins with inflammatory bowel disease. Study-level findings and limits: Since immunosuppressive treatments differed, patient repertoires may have gained added variability.

Concerning this clonotype itself: Its target is not known.

The RNA usage for each TCR library was roughly 3.5 ug of total RNA. Through template switching, UMIs that included a 6-nucleotide sample barcode were added. After re-calling the 5' RACE reads, TCRdb lists one entry per CDR3 protein, DNA absent. The table for this sample gives some 300,000 distinct CDR3 sequences. Germline values: CDR1 MDHEN, CDR2 SYDVKM. The CDR3 runs 16 residues. The TCR was taken from a human donor with ulcerative colitis or Crohn's disease, or a healthy co-twin of an affected twin (not recorded which). Sequenced input: blood. The rearrangement uses TRBV28 and TRBJ1-2; TCRdb lists TRBD1, though no DNA is available to test this call. CDR3 amino acids: CASSLNQPGQGTGYTF.